This TCR beta chain was observed in a study of T cells in Graves' hyperthyroidism and ophthalmopathy. Study results and limitations: Most expanded thyroid clonotypes above 0.001 recurred in blood.

Under 3 months was the duration of disease in ophthalmopathy patients, who also had a Clinical Activity Score of at least 3 and a NOSPECS grade of at least 4. Details on this clonotype: What it binds is unknown.

CDR3 length: 16 amino acids. Germline trimming cut 6 bases from V and 8 bases from J; bases unmatched to any gene: 12. RNA transcripts were the template for amplifying TCR beta CDR3 regions. The HTBI primer set was used in a first-round RT-PCR of the TCR CDR3. MiXCR, run by TCRdb on the multiplex PCR reads, gives a single entry per CDR3 protein. The sample contains 400,000 to 500,000 distinct CDR3 sequences, about 15% of which appear only once. The TCR comes from a man between 18 and 29 years old with Graves' ophthalmopathy. This chain connects TRBV12-3 or TRBV12-4 to TRBJ2-7; 14 nucleotides agree with TRBD2. Sequences were obtained from blood. The CDR3 bases are TGTGCCAGCAGCCCCCTCACCGGGACTAGCGGGAGTAAGCAGTACTTC. Amino acids: CASSPLTGTSGSKQYF.